These T cell receptor beta chains were read from a single sample in a study of early T cells in non-severe SARS-CoV-2 infection. TCRdb fed the 5' RACE reads into MiXCR, producing one record per CDR3 protein. This table holds about 11,000 distinct CDR3 sequences, around 5% found once. The specimen was whole blood. These receptor sequences come from an adult who was a healthcare worker with PCR-confirmed SARS-CoV-2 infection or an uninfected control (not recorded which). The CDR3 runs from the conserved cysteine through the conserved F or W. Each record gives: J gene, clone size, V gene, D gene, CDR3 protein, CDR3 DNA. D genes are given only for firm matches. Only part of the rows carry a size: once, few, many, or a class if the clone is expanded.

>TRBJ1-1|many|TRBV6-6|.
CASSYFRQDNTEAFF
TGTGCCAGCAGTTACTTCAGACAGGACAACACTGAAGCTTTCTTT
>TRBJ2-3|many|TRBV5-1|.
CASSLTGLNTDTQYF
TGCGCCAGCAGCTTGACAGGACTTAACACAGATACGCAGTATTTT
>TRBJ2-2|medium-sized|TRBV6-5|.
CASKRGKNTGELFF
TGTGCCAGCAAACGGGGGAAGAACACCGGGGAGCTGTTTTTT
>TRBJ1-5|medium-sized|TRBV18|.
CASSENSNQPQHF
TGTGCCAGCTCAGAAAATAGCAATCAGCCCCAGCATTTT
>TRBJ1-1|medium-sized|TRBV19|TRBD1
CASSPSGTGKTEAFF
TGTGCCAGTAGTCCGTCAGGGACAGGGAAAACTGAAGCTTTCTTT
>TRBJ2-4|medium-sized|TRBV5-6|TRBD1
CASSGGQLQYF
TGTGCCAGCAGCGGGGGACAGCTTCAGTACTTC
>TRBJ1-2|.|TRBV4-3|.
CASSQDKTNYGYTF
TGCGCCAGCAGCCAAGATAAAACTAACTATGGCTACACCTTC
>TRBJ2-7|medium-sized|TRBV5-5|.
CASSLIRGQAGIYEQYF
TGTGCCAGCAGCTTGATTAGAGGTCAGGCCGGAATTTACGAGCAGTACTTC
>TRBJ1-2|.|TRBV20-1|.
CSAKSGINYGYTF
TGCAGTGCAAAATCAGGGATTAACTATGGCTACACCTTC
>TRBJ1-4|.|TRBV6-5|.
CASSPGTTSTNEKLFF
TGTGCCAGCAGTCCCGGGACAACCTCAACTAATGAAAAACTGTTTTTT
>TRBJ2-5|medium-sized|TRBV2|TRBD2
CASSEGLTSGVKGETQYF
TGTGCCAGCAGTGAGGGCCTCACTAGCGGAGTAAAGGGAGAGACCCAGTACTTC
>TRBJ2-7|many|TRBV3-1|.
CASSPGTYEQYF
TGTGCCAGCAGCCCGGGGACCTACGAGCAGTACTTC
>TRBJ1-1|large|TRBV11-3|.
CASSLGGDTEAFF
TGTGCCAGCAGCTTGGGGGGAGACACTGAAGCTTTCTTT